The clone carrying this T cell receptor beta chain was seen at least ten times. The antigen is unknown. Patients were diagnosed from clinical symptoms, serum thyroxine, TRAb, thyroid ultrasound and orbital computed tomography. This sample is drawn from a study of Graves' ophthalmopathy and Graves' hyperthyroidism. In the study overall: There was a collection of peripheral blood at initial diagnosis, before any treatment.

Broader study findings: Ophthalmopathy progression cases were predicted by the model with 70% to 71% sensitivity and 72.22% specificity.

RNA served as the template for amplifying TCR beta CDR3 regions. Investigators did first-round RT-PCR with HTBI primers, then second-round multiplex PCR. TCRdb re-analysed the multiplex PCR reads in MiXCR, keeping a single row per CDR3 protein. The table lists some 410,000 distinct CDR3 sequences, 21% of them singletons. V lost 6 bases, J lost 2 bases, and 13 bases lay in between. The CDR3 contains 14 residues. The clonotype originates from a woman younger than 35 with stable Graves' hyperthyroidism. Sequencing input: peripheral blood. The V and J genes are TRBV12-3 or TRBV12-4 and TRBJ1-1, with D hard to call. The CDR3 is CASSRRLLNTEAFF. Here the CDR3 DNA reads TGTGCCAGCAGCCGCCGACTGCTTAACACTGAAGCTTTCTTT.